This T cell receptor (beta chain) emerged from a study of T cell responses to AZD1222 COVID-19 vaccine. Study-level findings and limits: Epitopes outside B.1.351 and B.1.1.7 mutated regions reportedly drew nearly half of spike TCRs. In all cases, repertoires were sampled only after the peak T cell response. Regions 160-218 and 743-854 held dominance among vaccine-associated CD4 TCRs, which spanned spike.

Produced via immunoSEQ multiplex PCR; TCRdb's table is partial and in-frame only. The top ten hold 8.1% of the sample, which has around 30,000 clones, approximately 93% seen once. About this clone: What it binds is not known.

CDR3 length: 15 residues. Germline V gene data show CDR1 as MNHEY and CDR2 as SVGAGI. The V gene lost 0 bases and the J gene lost 6 bases, with 12 bases spanning the gap. The rearrangement links TRBV6-5 to TRBJ1-5; D ambiguous. The receptor was derived from an adult in good health. Sample: peripheral blood, taken on day 0 of AZD1222 vaccination. The CDR3 DNA reads TGTGCCAGCAGTTACTCGATCGGGGAAATTCAGCCCCAGCATTTT. This sequence encodes CASSYSIGEIQPQHF.